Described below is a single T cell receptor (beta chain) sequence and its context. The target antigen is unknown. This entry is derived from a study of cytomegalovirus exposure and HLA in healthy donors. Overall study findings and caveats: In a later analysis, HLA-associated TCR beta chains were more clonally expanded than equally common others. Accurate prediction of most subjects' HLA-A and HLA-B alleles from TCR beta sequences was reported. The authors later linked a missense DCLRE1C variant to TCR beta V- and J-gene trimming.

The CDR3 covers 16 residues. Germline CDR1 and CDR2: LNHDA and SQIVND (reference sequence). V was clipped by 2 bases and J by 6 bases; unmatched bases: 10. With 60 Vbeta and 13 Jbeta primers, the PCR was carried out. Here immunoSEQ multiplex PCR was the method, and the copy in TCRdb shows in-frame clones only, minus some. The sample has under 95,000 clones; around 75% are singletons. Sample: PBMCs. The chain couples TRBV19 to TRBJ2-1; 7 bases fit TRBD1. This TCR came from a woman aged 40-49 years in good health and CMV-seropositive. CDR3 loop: CASSISEDRWVNEQFF. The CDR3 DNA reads TGTGCCAGTAGTATATCTGAGGACAGGTGGGTCAATGAGCAGTTCTTC.